This T cell receptor (beta chain) was retrieved from a study of breast tumors, draining lymph nodes, adjacent tissues. TCRdb redid the calling of the multiplex PCR reads with MiXCR, one entry per CDR3 protein. This table holds 150,000 to 250,000 distinct CDR3 sequences, 31% found once. The sample holds many counts of this clonotype. Samples came from axillary lymph nodes draining the breast cancer. Germline lookup yields CDR1 MNHNS and CDR2 SASEGT. The CDR3 sequence is 13 residues long. Trimming cost V 6 bases and J 6 bases, with 11 bases left between them. Input material: axillary lymph node tissue. The chain joins TRBV6-1 to TRBJ1-4; no clear D. This receptor was obtained from a female donor with breast cancer. Some clones in this sample may be carry-over from other donors' samples. In nucleotides, the CDR3 is TGTGCCAGCAGACTTTTGTCCGATGAAAAACTGTTTTTT. Its translation is CASRLLSDEKLFF.